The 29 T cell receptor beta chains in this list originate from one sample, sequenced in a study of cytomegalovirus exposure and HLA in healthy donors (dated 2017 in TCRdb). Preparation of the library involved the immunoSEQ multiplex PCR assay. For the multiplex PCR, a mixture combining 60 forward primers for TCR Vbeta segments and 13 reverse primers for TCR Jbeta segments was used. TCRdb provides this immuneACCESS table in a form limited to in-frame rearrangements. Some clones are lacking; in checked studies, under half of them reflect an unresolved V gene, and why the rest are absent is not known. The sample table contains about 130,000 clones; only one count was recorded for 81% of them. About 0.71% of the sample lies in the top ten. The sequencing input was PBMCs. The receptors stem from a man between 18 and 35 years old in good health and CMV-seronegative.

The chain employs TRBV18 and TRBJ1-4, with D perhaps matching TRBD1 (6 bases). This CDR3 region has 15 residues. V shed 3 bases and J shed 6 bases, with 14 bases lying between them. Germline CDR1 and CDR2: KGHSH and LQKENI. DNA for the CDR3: TGTGCCAGCTCACCTTGGACAGCTCAGGATGAAAAACTGTTTTTT. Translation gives CASSPWTAQDEKLFF.

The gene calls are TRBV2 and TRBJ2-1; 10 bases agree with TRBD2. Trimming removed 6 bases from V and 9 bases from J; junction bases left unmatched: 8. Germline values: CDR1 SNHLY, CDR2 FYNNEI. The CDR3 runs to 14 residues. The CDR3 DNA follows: TGTGCCAGCAGCAGGGAGCGGGGGGGCTTTGAGCAGTTCTTC. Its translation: CASSRERGGFEQFF.

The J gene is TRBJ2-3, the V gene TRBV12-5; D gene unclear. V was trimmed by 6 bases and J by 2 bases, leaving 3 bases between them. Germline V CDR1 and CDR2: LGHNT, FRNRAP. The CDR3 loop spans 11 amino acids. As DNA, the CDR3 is TGTGCTAGTGGCCTCACAGATACGCAGTATTTT. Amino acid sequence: CASGLTDTQYF.

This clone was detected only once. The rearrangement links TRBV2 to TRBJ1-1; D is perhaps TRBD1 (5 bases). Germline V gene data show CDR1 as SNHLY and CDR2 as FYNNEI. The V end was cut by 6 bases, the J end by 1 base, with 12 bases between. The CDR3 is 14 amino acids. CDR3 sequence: CASSDMGGNTEAFF. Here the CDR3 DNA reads TGTGCCAGCAGCGACATGGGGGGGAACACTGAAGCTTTCTTT.

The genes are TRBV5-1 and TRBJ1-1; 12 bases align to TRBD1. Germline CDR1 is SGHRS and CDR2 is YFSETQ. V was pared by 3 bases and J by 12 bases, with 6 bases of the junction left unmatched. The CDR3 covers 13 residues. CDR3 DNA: TGCGCCAGCAGCTCCGAGGGACAGGGGGCAACTTTCTTT. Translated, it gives CASSSEGQGATFF.

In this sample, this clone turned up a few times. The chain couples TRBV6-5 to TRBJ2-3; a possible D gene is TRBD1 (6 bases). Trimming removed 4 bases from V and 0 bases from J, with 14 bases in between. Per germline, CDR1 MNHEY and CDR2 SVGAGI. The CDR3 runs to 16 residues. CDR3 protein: CASSSIRGPSTDTQYF. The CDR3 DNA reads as TGTGCCAGCAGTTCGATCAGGGGCCCAAGCACAGATACGCAGTATTTT.

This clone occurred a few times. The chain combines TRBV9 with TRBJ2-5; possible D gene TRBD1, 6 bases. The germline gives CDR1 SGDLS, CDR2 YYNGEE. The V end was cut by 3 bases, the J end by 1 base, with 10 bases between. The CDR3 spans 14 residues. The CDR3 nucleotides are TGTGCCAGCAGCGAAGGGGGTAGCCAAGAGACCCAGTACTTC. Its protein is CASSEGGSQETQYF.

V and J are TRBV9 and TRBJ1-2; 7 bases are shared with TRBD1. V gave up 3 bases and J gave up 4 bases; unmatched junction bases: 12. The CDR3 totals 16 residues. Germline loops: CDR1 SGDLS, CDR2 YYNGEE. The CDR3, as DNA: TGTGCCAGCAGCGGAACCGGGACAGCCTTAGTCTATGGCTACACCTTC. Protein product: CASSGTGTALVYGYTF.

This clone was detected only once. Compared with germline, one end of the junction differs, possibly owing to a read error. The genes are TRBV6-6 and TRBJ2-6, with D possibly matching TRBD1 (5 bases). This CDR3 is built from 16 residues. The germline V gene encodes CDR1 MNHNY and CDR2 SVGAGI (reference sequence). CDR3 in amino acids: CASSHGLTSGANVLNF. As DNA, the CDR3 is TGTGCCAGCAGTCACGGTCTAACCTCTGGGGCCAACGTCCTGAATTTC.

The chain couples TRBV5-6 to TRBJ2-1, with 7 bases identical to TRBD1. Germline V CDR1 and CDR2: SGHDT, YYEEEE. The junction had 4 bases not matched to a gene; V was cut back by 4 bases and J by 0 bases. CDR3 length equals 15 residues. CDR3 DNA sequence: TGTGCCAGCAGCCGGACAGGTGTCTCCTACAATGAGCAGTTCTTC. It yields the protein CASSRTGVSYNEQFF. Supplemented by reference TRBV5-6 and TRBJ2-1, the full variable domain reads DAGVTQSPTHLIKTRGQQVTLRCSPKSGHDTVSWYQQALGQGPQFIFQYYEEEERQRGNFPDRFSGHQFPNYSSELNVNALLLGDSALYLCASSRTGVSYNEQFFGPGTRLTVL.

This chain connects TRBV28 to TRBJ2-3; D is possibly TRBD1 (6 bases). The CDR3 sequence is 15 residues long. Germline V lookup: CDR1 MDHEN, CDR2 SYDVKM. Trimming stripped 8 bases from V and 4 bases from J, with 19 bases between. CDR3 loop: CASELQGRLADTQYF. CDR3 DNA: TGTGCCAGCGAATTACAGGGAAGGTTGGCAGATACGCAGTATTTT.

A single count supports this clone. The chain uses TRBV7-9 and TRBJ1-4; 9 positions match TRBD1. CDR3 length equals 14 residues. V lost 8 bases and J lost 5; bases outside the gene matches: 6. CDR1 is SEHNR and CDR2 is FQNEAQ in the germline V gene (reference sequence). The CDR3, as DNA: TGTGCCAGCCTGGGGACAGGGTGGAATGAAAAACTGTTTTTT. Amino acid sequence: CASLGTGWNEKLFF.

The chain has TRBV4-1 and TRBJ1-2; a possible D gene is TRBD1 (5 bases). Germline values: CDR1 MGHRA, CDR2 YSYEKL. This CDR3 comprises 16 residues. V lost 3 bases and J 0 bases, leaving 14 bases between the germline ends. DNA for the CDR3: TGCGCCAGCAGCCATCCAAACAGGAGAACTAACTATGGCTACACCTTC. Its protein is CASSHPNRRTNYGYTF.

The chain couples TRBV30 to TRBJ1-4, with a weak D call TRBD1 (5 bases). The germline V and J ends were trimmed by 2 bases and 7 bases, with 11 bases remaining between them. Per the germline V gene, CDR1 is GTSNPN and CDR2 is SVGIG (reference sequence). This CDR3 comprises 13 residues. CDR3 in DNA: TGTGCCTGGAGTTCCAGGGCGGCTGAAAAACTGTTTTTT. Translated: CAWSSRAAEKLFF.

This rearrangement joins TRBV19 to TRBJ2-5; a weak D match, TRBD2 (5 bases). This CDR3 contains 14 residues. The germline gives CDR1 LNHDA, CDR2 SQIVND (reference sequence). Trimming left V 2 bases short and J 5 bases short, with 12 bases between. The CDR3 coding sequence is TGTGCCAGTAGTATACGGCTTCGAGGGGAGACCCAGTACTTC. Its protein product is CASSIRLRGETQYF.

This chain's CDR3 is CASSAGPRDRAGANVLTF. CDR3 bases: TGTGCCAGCAGCGCCGGACCTCGGGACAGAGCTGGGGCCAACGTCCTGACTTTC. The chain links TRBV11-3 to TRBJ2-6, with 7 bases identical to TRBD1. The CDR3 runs 18 residues. Trimming at V came to 5 bases and at J to 2 bases, leaving 12 bases not matched to a gene. CDR1 is SGHNT and CDR2 is YENEEA in the germline V gene.

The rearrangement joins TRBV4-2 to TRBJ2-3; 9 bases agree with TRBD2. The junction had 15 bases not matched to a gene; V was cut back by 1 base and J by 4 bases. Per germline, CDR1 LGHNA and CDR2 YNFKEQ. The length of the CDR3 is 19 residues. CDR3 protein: CASSQALQGNSGGPDTQYF. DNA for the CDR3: TGTGCCAGCAGCCAAGCCCTTCAGGGTAATAGCGGGGGTCCAGATACGCAGTATTTT.

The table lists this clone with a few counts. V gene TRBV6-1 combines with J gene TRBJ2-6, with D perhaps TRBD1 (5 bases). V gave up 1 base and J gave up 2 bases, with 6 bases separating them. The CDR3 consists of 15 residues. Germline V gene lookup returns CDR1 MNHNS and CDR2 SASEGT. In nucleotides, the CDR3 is TGTGCCAGCAGTGAAGGGGGCACTGGGGCCAACGTCCTGACTTTC. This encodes CASSEGGTGANVLTF.

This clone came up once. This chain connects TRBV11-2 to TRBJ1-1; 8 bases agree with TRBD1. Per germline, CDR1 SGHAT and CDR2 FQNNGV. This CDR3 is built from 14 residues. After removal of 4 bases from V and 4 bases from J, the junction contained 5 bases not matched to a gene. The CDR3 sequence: CASSSQGEGTEAFF. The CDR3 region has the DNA TGTGCCAGCAGCTCACAGGGGGAAGGCACTGAAGCTTTCTTT.

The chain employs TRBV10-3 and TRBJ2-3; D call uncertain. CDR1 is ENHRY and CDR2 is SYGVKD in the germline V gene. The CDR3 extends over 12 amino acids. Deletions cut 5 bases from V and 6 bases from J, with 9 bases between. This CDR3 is CAISPARDTQYF. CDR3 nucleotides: TGTGCCATCAGTCCAGCGAGGGATACGCAGTATTTT.

The CDR3 nucleotides are TGTGCCAGCAGCTTAGAAGGCAGGGGGCTCACTGAAGCTTTCTTT. Protein product: CASSLEGRGLTEAFF. The chain couples TRBV7-2 to TRBJ1-1; 8 bases align to TRBD1. Germline CDR1 SGHTA, CDR2 FQGNSA. V was clipped by 1 base and J by 4 bases; unmatched bases: 5. CDR3 size: 15 residues.

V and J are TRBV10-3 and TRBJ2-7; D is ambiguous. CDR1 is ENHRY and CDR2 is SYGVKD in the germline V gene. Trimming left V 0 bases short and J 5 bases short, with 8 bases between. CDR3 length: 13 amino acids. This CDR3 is CAISESKPHEQYF. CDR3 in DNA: TGTGCCATCAGTGAGTCGAAGCCCCACGAGCAGTACTTC.

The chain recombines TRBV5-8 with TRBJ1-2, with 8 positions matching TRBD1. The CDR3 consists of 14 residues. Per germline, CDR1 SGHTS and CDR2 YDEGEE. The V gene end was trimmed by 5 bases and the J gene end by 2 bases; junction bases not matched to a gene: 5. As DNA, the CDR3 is TGTGCCAGCAGGGCGACAGGGGCGAACTATGGCTACACCTTC. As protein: CASRATGANYGYTF.

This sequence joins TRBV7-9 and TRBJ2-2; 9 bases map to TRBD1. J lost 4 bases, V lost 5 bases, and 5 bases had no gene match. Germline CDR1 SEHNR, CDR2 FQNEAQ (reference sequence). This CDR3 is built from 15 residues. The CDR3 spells CASSTNRGRTGELFF. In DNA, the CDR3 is TGTGCCAGCAGCACCAACAGGGGGCGCACCGGGGAGCTGTTTTTT.

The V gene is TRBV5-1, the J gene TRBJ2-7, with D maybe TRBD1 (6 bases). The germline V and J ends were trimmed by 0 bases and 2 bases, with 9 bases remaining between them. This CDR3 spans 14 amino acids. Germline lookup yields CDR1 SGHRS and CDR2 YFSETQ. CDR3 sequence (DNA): TGCGCCAGCAGCTTGGGGGGGCTAGCCTACGAGCAGTACTTC. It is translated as CASSLGGLAYEQYF. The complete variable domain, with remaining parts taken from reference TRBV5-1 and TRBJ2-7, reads KAGVTQTPRYLIKTRGQQVTLSCSPISGHRSVSWYQQTPGQGLQFLFEYFSETQRNKGNFPGRFSGRQFSNSRSEMNVSTLELGDSALYLCASSLGGLAYEQYFGPGTRLTVT.

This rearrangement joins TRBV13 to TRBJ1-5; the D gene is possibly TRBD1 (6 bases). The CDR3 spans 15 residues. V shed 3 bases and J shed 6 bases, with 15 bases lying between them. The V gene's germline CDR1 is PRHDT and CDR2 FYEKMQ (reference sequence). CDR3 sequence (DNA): TGTGCCAGCAGCTTCGGATACAGGGCAAGTCAGCCCCAGCATTTT. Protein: CASSFGYRASQPQHF.

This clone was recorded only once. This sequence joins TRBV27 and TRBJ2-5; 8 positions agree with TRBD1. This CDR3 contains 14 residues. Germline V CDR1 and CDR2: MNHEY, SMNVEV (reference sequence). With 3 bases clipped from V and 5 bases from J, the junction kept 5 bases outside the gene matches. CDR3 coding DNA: TGTGCCAGCAGTTTCAGGGGGCCGTGGGAGACCCAGTACTTC. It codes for CASSFRGPWETQYF.

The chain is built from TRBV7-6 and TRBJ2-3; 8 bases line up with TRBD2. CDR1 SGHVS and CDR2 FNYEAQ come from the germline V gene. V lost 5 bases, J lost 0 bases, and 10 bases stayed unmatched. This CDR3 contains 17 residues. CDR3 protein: CASSPGLAAFSTDTQYF. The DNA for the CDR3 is TGTGCCAGCAGCCCTGGACTAGCAGCGTTTAGCACAGATACGCAGTATTTT.

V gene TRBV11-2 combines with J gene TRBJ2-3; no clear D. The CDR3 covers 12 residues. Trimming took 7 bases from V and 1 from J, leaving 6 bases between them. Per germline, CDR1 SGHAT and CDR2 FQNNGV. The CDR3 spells CASTAGTDTQYF. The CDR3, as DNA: TGTGCCAGCACGGCGGGCACAGATACGCAGTATTTT.